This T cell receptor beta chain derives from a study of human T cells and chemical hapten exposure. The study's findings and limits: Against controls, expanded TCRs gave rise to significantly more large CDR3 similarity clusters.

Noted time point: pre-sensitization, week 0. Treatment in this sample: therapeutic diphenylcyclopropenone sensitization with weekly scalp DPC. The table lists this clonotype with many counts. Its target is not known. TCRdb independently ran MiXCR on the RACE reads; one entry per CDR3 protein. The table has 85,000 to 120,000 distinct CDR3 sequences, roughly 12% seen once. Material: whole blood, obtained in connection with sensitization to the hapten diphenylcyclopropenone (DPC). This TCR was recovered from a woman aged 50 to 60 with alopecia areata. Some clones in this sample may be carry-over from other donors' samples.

CDR3 sequence reads: CASSEDRRSSYNSPLHF. CDR3 DNA sequence: TGTGCCAGCTCTGAGGACAGGAGGAGCTCCTATAATTCACCCCTCCACTTT. V usage is TRBV11-2 and J usage is TRBJ1-6; TRBD1 matches at 7 bases. The germline V gene has CDR1 SGHAT and CDR2 FQNNGV. J lost 0 bases, V lost 8 bases, and 10 bases had no gene match. This CDR3 has 17 residues. Combining the CDR3 with reference TRBV11-2 and TRBJ1-6 gives the whole variable domain EAGVAQSPRYKIIEKRQSVAFWCNPISGHATLYWYQQILGQGPKLLIQFQNNGVVDDSQLPKDRFSAERLKGVDSTLKIQPAKLEDSAVYLCASSEDRRSSYNSPLHFGNGTRLTVT.